This is a list of T cell receptor beta chains from one sample in a study of T cell clones after liver transplantation. TCRdb's copy holds only in-frame clones and misses some; the assay was immunoSEQ multiplex PCR. The data contain about 80,000 clones, around four fifths of them singletons. Sequencing used CD4+ T cells from blood, obtained around 45 months after liver transplant. These receptors were collected from a human patient who received a liver transplant. These T cells may partly come from the graft donor. Both conserved end residues are part of each CDR3. A D gene is named only where the DNA matches it firmly. Size tells how often a clone was seen (once, few, many) or the class of an expanded clone, and some rows leave it out.

V gene	clone size	D gene	J gene	CDR3 protein	CDR3 DNA
TRBV28	-	-	TRBJ1-5	CASSSTGSNQPQHF	TGTGCCAGCAGTTCCACGGGAAGCAATCAGCCCCAGCATTTT
TRBV6-1	-	TRBD1	TRBJ2-7	CASRPSGQNYEQYF	TGTGCCAGCAGACCATCGGGACAGAACTACGAGCAGTACTTC
TRBV5-1	-	-	TRBJ2-1	CASSLEAGLYNEQFF	TGCGCCAGCAGCTTGGAGGCGGGACTCTACAATGAGCAGTTCTTC
TRBV6-5	-	-	TRBJ1-1	CASAGGGGKEAFF	TGTGCCAGCGCCGGCGGGGGTGGAAAGGAAGCTTTCTTT
TRBV28	-	-	TRBJ2-7	CASSLTQPLTYEQYF	TGTGCCAGCAGCCTCACACAACCCTTGACCTACGAGCAGTACTTC
TRBV11-2	-	-	TRBJ1-2	CASSLDRDWGYTF	TGTGCCAGCAGCTTAGACAGGGACTGGGGCTACACCTTC
TRBV6-5	-	TRBD2	TRBJ2-7	CASSYTRTRSEYF	TGTGCCAGCAGTTATACCCGGACTAGATCGGAGTACTTC
TRBV5-6	-	-	TRBJ1-1	CASSLIGPGMNTEAFF	TGTGCCAGCAGCTTGATAGGGCCGGGAATGAACACTGAAGCTTTCTTT
TRBV10-3	-	-	TRBJ2-3	CAASAVGSDTQYF	TGTGCCGCGTCCGCAGTAGGGTCAGATACGCAGTATTTT
TRBV5-1	few	TRBD2	TRBJ2-1	CASSLDGRAFDEQFF	TGCGCCAGCAGCTTGGACGGGAGGGCTTTCGATGAGCAGTTCTTC
TRBV4-3	-	TRBD2	TRBJ2-1	CASSQVAGTTYNEQFF	TGCGCCAGCAGCCAAGTAGCGGGAACAACCTACAATGAGCAGTTCTTC
TRBV7-8	few	-	TRBJ1-5	CASSLSSQPQHF	TGTGCCAGCAGCCTCAGTAGTCAGCCCCAGCATTTT
TRBV15	once	TRBD2	TRBJ2-3	CATSRGGGRAWADTQYF	TGTGCCACCAGCAGAGGAGGCGGGAGGGCCTGGGCAGATACGCAGTATTTT
TRBV9	-	-	TRBJ2-7	CASSVGGFGPYEQYF	TGTGCCAGCAGCGTAGGCGGGTTTGGTCCCTACGAGCAGTACTTC